The clone carrying this T cell receptor beta chain was observed a handful of times. As yet, its antigen is unknown. Only in-frame clones appear in the TCRdb table, and some are missing; sequencing was by immunoSEQ multiplex PCR. Seen here are fewer than 55,000 clones, nearly 90% observed once, and the top ten hold about an eighth. These data come from a study of CD4+ T cells in melanoma. The study, taken as a whole, reports: Diverse differentiation states were reported for melanoma neoantigen-specific CD4+ T cells. CD8+ T cell, macrophage and B cell function reportedly correlated with neoantigen-specific CD4+ T cells.

Germline loops: CDR1 GTSNPN, CDR2 SVGIG (reference sequence). V was shortened by 5 bases and J by 8 bases, with 16 bases between the two germline ends. The CDR3 extends over 13 amino acids. Sequences were obtained from peripheral blood. The sequence was collected from a human donor with melanoma. The chain combines TRBV30 with TRBJ1-5; TRBD1 might be the D (6 bases). The CDR3 is CAWGHREGKPQHF. The CDR3 nucleotides read TGTGCCTGGGGACACAGGGAGGGAAAGCCCCAGCATTTT.